One and the same sample provided the 31 T cell receptor beta chains below, sequenced in a study of blood T cell repertoires in COVID-19. The data were produced by immunoSEQ multiplex PCR, yet TCRdb's version contains in-frame clones alone and is incomplete. Of 150,000 to 200,000 clones in the sample, roughly 87% were seen once. The source material was peripheral blood. These receptor sequences come from a man between 60 and 75 years old with active or convalescent COVID-19.

The rearrangement joins TRBV2 to TRBJ2-2, with a possible D match to TRBD1 (6 bases). Trimming left V 10 bases short and J 0 bases short, with 12 bases between. The length of the CDR3 is 14 residues. Germline CDR1 and CDR2: SNHLY and FYNNEI. CDR3 DNA: TGTGCCATAAAACAGGGCACGAACACCGGGGAGCTGTTTTTT. Amino acid sequence: CAIKQGTNTGELFF.

The genes are TRBV19 and TRBJ1-5; a weak D match, TRBD1 (5 bases). Germline-derived CDR1 and CDR2 are LNHDA and SQIVND (reference sequence). V lost 7 bases, J lost 2 bases, and 18 bases lay in between. The CDR3 is 16 amino acids. CDR3 loop: CASTQGLDYGNQPQHF. The CDR3 DNA is TGTGCCAGTACCCAGGGACTGGATTATGGCAATCAGCCCCAGCATTTT.

This chain links TRBV4-2 with TRBJ2-2; TRBD2 agrees at 12 bases. Germline CDR1 LGHNA, CDR2 YNFKEQ. J lost 6 bases, V lost 6 bases, and 11 bases had no gene match. The CDR3 covers 17 residues. The CDR3 sequence is CASSRTSGVGGAGELFF. CDR3 sequence (DNA): TGTGCCAGCAGTCGGACTAGCGGGGTTGGGGGCGCCGGGGAGCTGTTTTTT.

This chain links TRBV9 with TRBJ1-1; D remains ambiguous. V lost 3 bases to trimming and J lost 5 bases, with 11 bases between them. The CDR3 has 13 amino acids. Germline V gene data show CDR1 as SGDLS and CDR2 as YYNGEE. The DNA of the CDR3 is TGTGCCAGCAGCGCTAAGACTTCGACTGAAGCTTTCTTT. It translates to CASSAKTSTEAFF.

The genes are TRBV10-3 and TRBJ1-4; possibly TRBD1 for D (5 bases). Per germline, CDR1 ENHRY and CDR2 SYGVKD. Trimming left V 5 bases short and J 3 bases short, with 7 bases between. The CDR3 is 13 residues long. This CDR3 reads CAISRDSNEKLFF. As DNA, the CDR3 is TGTGCCATCAGTAGGGACTCTAATGAAAAACTGTTTTTT.

The chain recombines TRBV7-9 with TRBJ2-7; D call uncertain. The CDR3 runs 14 residues. Germline V gene lookup returns CDR1 SEHNR and CDR2 FQNEAQ (reference sequence). Deletions cut 1 base from V and 3 bases from J, with 10 bases between. The CDR3 is CASSLDLHSYEQYF. For the CDR3, the DNA is TGTGCCAGCAGCTTAGATCTCCACAGCTACGAGCAGTACTTC.

V gene TRBV5-1 combines with J gene TRBJ1-1; D remains unclear. CDR3 length: 14 residues. Per the germline V gene, CDR1 is SGHRS and CDR2 is YFSETQ. V was clipped by 0 bases and J by 5 bases, with 11 bases between them. CDR3 in DNA: TGCGCCAGCAGCTTGGGACGCGAGAGGACTGAAGCTTTCTTT. The encoded protein is CASSLGRERTEAFF.

To note about this clone: This CDR3 is also generated by other DNA sequences in the sample. The V and J genes are TRBV5-5 and TRBJ1-5; D is perhaps TRBD1 (5 bases). The germline CDR1 and CDR2 sequences are SGHKS and YYEKEE (reference sequence). CDR3 length: 14 amino acids. The germline V and J ends were trimmed by 5 bases and 0 bases, with 9 bases remaining between them. CDR3: CASSQGPSNQPQHF. In nucleotides, the CDR3 is TGTGCCAGCAGTCAGGGCCCTAGCAATCAGCCCCAGCATTTT.

This clone occurred once. This chain connects TRBV7-3 to TRBJ2-4; possibly TRBD1 for D (5 bases). There are 14 residues in the CDR3. Germline CDR1 reads SGHTA; CDR2 reads FQGTGA. V was pared by 2 bases and J by 5 bases, with 10 bases between. The CDR3 region has the DNA TGTGCCAGCAGCTTATCAGGGTTGGAAAACATTCAGTACTTC. It is translated as CASSLSGLENIQYF.

The CDR3 bases are TGCGCCAGCAGCTCTGCACCGCAGGGGAAGGCAGAGACCCAGTACTTC. Protein: CASSSAPQGKAETQYF. V and J are TRBV5-1 and TRBJ2-5; D may be TRBD1 (6 bases). Germline V gene sequence: CDR1 SGHRS, CDR2 YFSETQ. The CDR3 runs 16 residues. With 3 bases removed from V and 4 bases from J, the gap between germline ends came to 19 bases.

This chain connects TRBV7-2 to TRBJ1-2, with 7 bases fitting TRBD1. V gave up 1 base and J gave up 5 bases; unmatched junction bases: 4. The germline V gene has CDR1 SGHTA and CDR2 FQGNSA. The CDR3 loop spans 14 amino acids. The CDR3 protein is CASSLGVRGYGYTF. The CDR3 nucleotides are TGTGCCAGCAGCTTAGGGGTCAGGGGGTATGGCTACACCTTC. Full variable domain (missing parts from reference TRBV7-2 and TRBJ1-2): GAGVSQSPSNKVTEKGKDVELRCDPISGHTALYWYRQSLGQGLEFLIYFQGNSAPDKSGLPSDRFSAERTGGSVSTLTIQRTQQEDSAVYLCASSLGVRGYGYTFGSGTRLTVV.

This clone was detected a few times. The chain has TRBV5-4 and TRBJ2-7; 11 nucleotides match TRBD1. Germline assignment: CDR1 SGHNT and CDR2 YYREEE (reference sequence). V dropped 4 bases and J dropped 3; count of bases not matched to a gene: 3. The CDR3 contains 14 residues. CDR3 nucleotides: TGTGCCAGCAGCCGAGGGACAGGGGGCTACGAGCAGTACTTC. Translating gives CASSRGTGGYEQYF.

Here the CDR3 DNA reads TGTGCCAGCAGGAATACAGGGGGTAGCTATGGCTACACCTTC. Translation: CASRNTGGSYGYTF. V usage is TRBV6-5 and J usage is TRBJ1-2; 8 bases are shared with TRBD1. The CDR3 loop spans 14 amino acids. With V trimmed by 6 bases and J by 4 bases, 7 bases remained unmatched. Germline V gives CDR1 MNHEY, CDR2 SVGAGI.

This clone was observed once. V is TRBV4-1 and J is TRBJ1-2, with 8 bases fitting TRBD1. CDR1 and CDR2 (germline): MGHRA, YSYEKL. With V trimmed by 0 bases and J by 8 bases, 17 bases remained unmatched. The CDR3 runs 18 residues. In DNA form, the CDR3 reads TGCGCCAGCAGCCAAGATCTTGGGGATCAGGGGGCAAGGAAAGGCTACACCTTC. It yields the protein CASSQDLGDQGARKGYTF.

V gene TRBV5-1 combines with J gene TRBJ2-7, with D possibly being TRBD1 (5 bases). The germline gives CDR1 SGHRS, CDR2 YFSETQ. V shed 3 bases and J shed 2 bases, with 12 bases lying between them. The length of the CDR3 is 14 residues. CDR3 DNA sequence: TGCGCCAGCAGCTGGCAGGGTACCCCCTACGAGCAGTACTTC. Protein sequence: CASSWQGTPYEQYF.

The chain carries TRBV2 and TRBJ2-6; perhaps TRBD2 as D (7 bases). In germline, CDR1 is SNHLY, CDR2 FYNNEI. This CDR3 is 18 amino acids long. V was clipped by 8 bases and J by 0 bases, with 20 bases between them. This CDR3 reads CASLKTGGPFSGANVLTF. The CDR3, as DNA: TGTGCCAGCCTAAAAACGGGGGGCCCCTTCTCTGGGGCCAACGTCCTGACTTTC. Looking up the rest from reference TRBV2 and TRBJ2-6 gives the full variable domain: EPEVTQTPSHQVTQMGQEVILRCVPISNHLYFYWYRQILGQKVEFLVSFYNNEISEKSEIFDDQFSVERPDGSNFTLKIRSTKLEDSAMYFCASLKTGGPFSGANVLTFGAGSRLTVL.

The chain has TRBV3-1 (or the pseudogene TRBV3-2) and TRBJ2-6; D perhaps matches TRBD2 (6 bases). Germline-derived CDR1 and CDR2 are LGHDT and YNNKEL (reference sequence). The CDR3 spans 15 residues. V lost 3 bases and J 6 bases, leaving 12 bases between the germline ends. CDR3 DNA sequence: TGTGCCAGCAGCCAGAGCGGGTCGGTGGCCAACGTCCTGACTTTC. This sequence encodes CASSQSGSVANVLTF.

The count of this clone is one. The chain combines TRBV5-1 with TRBJ1-4; 8 bases line up with TRBD1. V lost 7 bases to trimming and J lost 4 bases; unmatched junction nucleotides: 15. The CDR3 is 17 amino acids. The V gene's germline CDR1 is SGHRS and CDR2 YFSETQ. Written as DNA, the CDR3 is TGCGCCAGCTCCCAGGGGGCAGGGCTAGACTTTAATGAAAAACTGTTTTTT. It specifies CASSQGAGLDFNEKLFF. Drawing the rest from reference TRBV5-1 and TRBJ1-4, the complete variable domain is KAGVTQTPRYLIKTRGQQVTLSCSPISGHRSVSWYQQTPGQGLQFLFEYFSETQRNKGNFPGRFSGRQFSNSRSEMNVSTLELGDSALYLCASSQGAGLDFNEKLFFGSGTQLSVL.

V and J are TRBV30 and TRBJ2-3; no reliable D call. The CDR3 length is 16 residues. Germline V gene sequence: CDR1 GTSNPN, CDR2 SVGIG (reference sequence). V shed 0 bases and J shed 2 bases, with 15 bases lying between them. The CDR3 sequence is CAWSVEAAPFTDTQYF. The DNA of the CDR3 is TGTGCCTGGAGTGTAGAGGCGGCCCCCTTCACAGATACGCAGTATTTT.

The V call is TRBV29-1, the J call TRBJ1-1; perhaps TRBD1 as D (5 bases). The length of the CDR3 is 14 residues. CDR1 SQVTM and CDR2 ANQGSEA come from the germline V gene. The CDR3 reads CAGVVGGKGTEAFF. In DNA, the CDR3 is TGCGCGGGGGTTGTTGGTGGAAAAGGCACTGAAGCTTTCTTT.

The rearrangement uses TRBV5-6 and TRBJ2-7; TRBD1 might be the D (6 bases). Trimming stripped 3 bases from V and 7 bases from J, with 17 bases between. The CDR3 sequence is 14 residues long. Germline V gene data show CDR1 as SGHDT and CDR2 as YYEEEE. The CDR3 spells CASSSWNIRGEQYF. The CDR3 nucleotides are TGTGCCAGCAGCTCGTGGAATATCAGGGGTGAGCAGTACTTC.

The J gene is TRBJ1-5, the V gene TRBV28; no firm D call. The CDR3 contains 14 residues. In germline, CDR1 is MDHEN, CDR2 SYDVKM. Trimming removed 2 bases at V and 7 bases at J, with 12 bases between. This CDR3 is CASSLQVQKQPQHF. DNA of the CDR3: TGTGCCAGCAGTTTACAGGTTCAGAAACAGCCCCAGCATTTT. Full variable domain (remainder filled in from reference TRBV28 and TRBJ1-5): DVKVTQSSRYLVKRTGEKVFLECVQDMDHENMFWYRQDPGLGLRLIYFSYDVKMKEKGDIPEGYSVSREKKERFSLILESASTNQTSMYLCASSLQVQKQPQHFGDGTRLSIL.

The rearrangement links TRBV5-1 to TRBJ2-7; 14 positions match TRBD2. The V and J ends lost 0 bases and 1 base, in that order; junction bases with no gene match: 9. Germline V lookup: CDR1 SGHRS, CDR2 YFSETQ. The CDR3 extends over 19 amino acids. CDR3 residues: CASSLVRRLAGGRSYEQYF. The CDR3 DNA reads TGCGCCAGCAGCTTGGTGCGGCGACTAGCGGGGGGGAGGTCCTACGAGCAGTACTTC.

The V gene is TRBV4-1, the J gene TRBJ2-6; D is unresolved. The V gene lost 0 bases and the J gene lost 0 bases, with 15 bases spanning the gap. The CDR3 runs to 19 residues. Germline V gene sequence: CDR1 MGHRA, CDR2 YSYEKL. The CDR3 sequence is CASSQEAPQVPSGANVLTF. The DNA for the CDR3 is TGCGCCAGCAGCCAAGAGGCCCCGCAGGTCCCCTCTGGGGCCAACGTCCTGACTTTC.

The chain employs TRBV4-1 and TRBJ2-7; 7 nucleotides match TRBD1. CDR3 size: 15 residues. Per the germline V gene, CDR1 is MGHRA and CDR2 is YSYEKL. Unmatched junction bases numbered 6, after V lost 1 base and J lost 3 bases. As DNA, the CDR3 is TGCGCCAGCAGCCAAGGGTGGGACAGTCTCTACGAGCAGTACTTC. Translating it yields CASSQGWDSLYEQYF.

This chain links TRBV19 with TRBJ2-1, with 11 positions matching TRBD2. V was clipped by 9 bases and J by 7 bases; unmatched bases: 8. Germline V lookup: CDR1 LNHDA, CDR2 SQIVND (reference sequence). The CDR3 has 14 residues. CDR3 residues: CASRQASGGNEQFF. The CDR3 DNA reads TGTGCCAGCCGACAGGCTAGCGGGGGGAATGAGCAGTTCTTC.

The genes are TRBV19 and TRBJ2-5; perhaps TRBD1 as D (7 bases). Per germline, CDR1 LNHDA and CDR2 SQIVND (reference sequence). The germline V and J ends were trimmed by 5 bases and 4 bases, with 14 bases remaining between them. This CDR3 contains 14 residues. DNA for the CDR3: TGTGCCAGTAGTCAGGGGGGAGGAGGAGAGACCCAGTACTTC. Amino acids: CASSQGGGGETQYF. Full variable domain (remainder filled in from reference TRBV19 and TRBJ2-5): DGGITQSPKYLFRKEGQNVTLSCEQNLNHDAMYWYRQDPGQGLRLIYYSQIVNDFQKGDIAEGYSVSREKKESFPLTVTSAQKNPTAFYLCASSQGGGGETQYFGPGTRLLVL.

This chain joins TRBV2 and TRBJ2-7, with 7 nucleotides matching TRBD2. In germline, CDR1 is SNHLY, CDR2 FYNNEI. J gave up 7 bases and V 1 base, and 4 bases lay outside the gene matches. The CDR3 is 13 amino acids. CDR3 DNA sequence: TGTGCCAGCAGTGAAGGAGGGCGGGGGGAGCAGTACTTC. Translated, it gives CASSEGGRGEQYF.

The V and J genes are TRBV5-1 and TRBJ1-1, with D uncertain. Trimming removed 4 bases from V and 5 bases from J, with 18 bases in between. Germline CDR1 and CDR2: SGHRS and YFSETQ. This CDR3 is 15 amino acids long. CDR3 nucleotides: TGCGCCAGCAGCCCTCAGGCGACAACGTCTACTGAAGCTTTCTTT. It translates to CASSPQATTSTEAFF.

The rearrangement joins TRBV5-3 to TRBJ1-1, with 7 bases matching TRBD1. TRBV5-3 is labeled an ORF, and its function is uncertain. This CDR3 contains 13 residues. V dropped 2 bases and J dropped 10; count of bases not matched to a gene: 8. This CDR3 is CARSFDRVPRAFF. The CDR3, as DNA: TGTGCCAGAAGCTTTGACAGGGTCCCCAGAGCTTTCTTT.

This clone was seen a handful of times. This chain joins TRBV10-3 and TRBJ1-4; tentatively, D is TRBD1 (6 bases). Between the trimmed V and J ends, which lost 0 bases and 10 bases, there was a span of 6 bases. Germline V gives CDR1 ENHRY, CDR2 SYGVKD. The CDR3 has 12 amino acids. The CDR3 DNA reads TGTGCCATCAGTGAGTCGGACAGAAAACTGTTTTTT. It specifies CAISESDRKLFF.